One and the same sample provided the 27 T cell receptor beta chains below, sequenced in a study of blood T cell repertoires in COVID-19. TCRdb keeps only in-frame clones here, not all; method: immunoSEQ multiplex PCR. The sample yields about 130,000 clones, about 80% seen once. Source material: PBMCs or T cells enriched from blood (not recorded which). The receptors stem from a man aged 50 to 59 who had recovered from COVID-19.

The CDR3 nucleotides read TGTGCAAGTCGCTTAGCGGCGACAGGGGGCTGTGAAAAACTGTTTTTT. Translating gives CASRLAATGGCEKLFF. The chain uses TRBV12-2 and TRBJ1-4; the table assigns TRBD1, which was not confirmed against the DNA. TRBV12-2 corresponds to a pseudogene. This CDR3 contains 16 residues.

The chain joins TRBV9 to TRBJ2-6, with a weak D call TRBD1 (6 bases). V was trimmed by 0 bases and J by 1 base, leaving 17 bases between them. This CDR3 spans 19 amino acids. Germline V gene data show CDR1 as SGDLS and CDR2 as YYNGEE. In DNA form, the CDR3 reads TGTGCCAGCAGCGTAGGGCTTCCAGGGGCATCGTCTGGGGCCAACGTCCTGACTTTC. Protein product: CASSVGLPGASSGANVLTF.

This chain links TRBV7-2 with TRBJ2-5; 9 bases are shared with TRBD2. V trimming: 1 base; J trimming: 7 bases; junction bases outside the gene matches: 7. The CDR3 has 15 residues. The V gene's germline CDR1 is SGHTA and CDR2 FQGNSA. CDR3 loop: CASSLGLAGSATQYF. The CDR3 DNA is TGTGCCAGCAGCTTAGGTCTAGCGGGGAGCGCGACCCAGTACTTC.

The CDR3 loop reads CASSLGQEDTQYF. CDR3 nucleotide sequence: TGTGCCAGCAGTCTCGGACAGGAGGATACGCAGTATTTT. The rearrangement joins TRBV11-2 to TRBJ2-3; TRBD1 matches 7 bases. The CDR3 spans 13 residues. In germline, CDR1 is SGHAT, CDR2 FQNNGV. V gave up 6 bases and J gave up 6 bases; unmatched junction bases: 6.

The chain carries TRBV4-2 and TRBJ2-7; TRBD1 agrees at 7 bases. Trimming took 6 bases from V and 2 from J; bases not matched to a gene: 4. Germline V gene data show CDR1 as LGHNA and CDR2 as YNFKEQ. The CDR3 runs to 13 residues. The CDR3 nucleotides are TGTGCCAGCAGGGGGGACAGACCCTACGAGCAGTACTTC. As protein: CASRGDRPYEQYF.

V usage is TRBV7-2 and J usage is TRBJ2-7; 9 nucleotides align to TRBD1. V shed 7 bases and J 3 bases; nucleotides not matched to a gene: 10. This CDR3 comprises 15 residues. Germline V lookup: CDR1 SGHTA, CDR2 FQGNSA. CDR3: CASTPTDRGDYEQYF. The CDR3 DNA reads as TGTGCCAGCACCCCAACGGACAGGGGCGACTACGAGCAGTACTTC.

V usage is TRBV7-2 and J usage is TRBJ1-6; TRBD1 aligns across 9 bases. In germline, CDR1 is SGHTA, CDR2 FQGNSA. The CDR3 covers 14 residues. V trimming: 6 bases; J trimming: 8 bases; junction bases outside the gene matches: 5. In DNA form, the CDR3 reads TGTGCCAGCAGTTATACAGGGGGCGATTCACCCCTCCACTTT. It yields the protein CASSYTGGDSPLHF. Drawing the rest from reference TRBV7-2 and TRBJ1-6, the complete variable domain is GAGVSQSPSNKVTEKGKDVELRCDPISGHTALYWYRQSLGQGLEFLIYFQGNSAPDKSGLPSDRFSAERTGGSVSTLTIQRTQQEDSAVYLCASSYTGGDSPLHFGNGTRLTVT.

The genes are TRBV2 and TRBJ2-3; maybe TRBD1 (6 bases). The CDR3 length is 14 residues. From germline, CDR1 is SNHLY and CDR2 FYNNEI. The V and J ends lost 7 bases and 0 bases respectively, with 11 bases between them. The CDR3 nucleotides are TGTGCCAGCAAACGGGACATAAGCACAGATACGCAGTATTTT. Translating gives CASKRDISTDTQYF.

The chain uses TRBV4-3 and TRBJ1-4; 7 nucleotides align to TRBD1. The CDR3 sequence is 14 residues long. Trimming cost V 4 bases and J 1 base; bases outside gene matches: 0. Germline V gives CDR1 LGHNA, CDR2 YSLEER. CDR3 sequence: CASSRQGTNEKLFF. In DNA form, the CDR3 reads TGCGCCAGCAGCCGACAGGGAACTAATGAAAAACTGTTTTTT.

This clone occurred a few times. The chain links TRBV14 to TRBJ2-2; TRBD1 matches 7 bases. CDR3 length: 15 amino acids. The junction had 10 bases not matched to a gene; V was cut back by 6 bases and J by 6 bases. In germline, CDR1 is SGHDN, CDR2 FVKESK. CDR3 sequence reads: CASSPRQGWSGELFF. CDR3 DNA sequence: TGTGCCAGCAGTCCCCGACAGGGCTGGTCCGGGGAGCTGTTTTTT.

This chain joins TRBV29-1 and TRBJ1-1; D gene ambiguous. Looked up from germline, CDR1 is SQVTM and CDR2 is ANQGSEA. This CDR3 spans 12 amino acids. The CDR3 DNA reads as TGCAGTGTTCGGAGGATGGACACTGAAGCTTTCTTT. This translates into CSVRRMDTEAFF.

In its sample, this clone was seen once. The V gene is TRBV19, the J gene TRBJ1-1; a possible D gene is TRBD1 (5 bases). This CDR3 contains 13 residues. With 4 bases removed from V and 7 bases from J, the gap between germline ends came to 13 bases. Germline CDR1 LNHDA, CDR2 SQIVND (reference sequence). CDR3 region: CASSTTTVDEAFF. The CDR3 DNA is TGTGCCAGTAGTACAACGACAGTAGATGAAGCTTTCTTT.

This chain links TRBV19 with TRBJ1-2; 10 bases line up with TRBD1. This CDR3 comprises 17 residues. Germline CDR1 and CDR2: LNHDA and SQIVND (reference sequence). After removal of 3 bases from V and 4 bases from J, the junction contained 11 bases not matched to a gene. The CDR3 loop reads CASSIDRGPSLPYGYTF. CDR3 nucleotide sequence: TGTGCCAGTAGTATCGACAGGGGGCCCTCCCTGCCCTATGGCTACACCTTC. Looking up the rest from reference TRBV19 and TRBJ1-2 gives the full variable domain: DGGITQSPKYLFRKEGQNVTLSCEQNLNHDAMYWYRQDPGQGLRLIYYSQIVNDFQKGDIAEGYSVSREKKESFPLTVTSAQKNPTAFYLCASSIDRGPSLPYGYTFGSGTRLTVV.

The CDR3 region has the DNA TGTGCCAGCAGCTTATATGAGGGGGCGAGATCCTACGAGCAGTACTTC. Translation gives CASSLYEGARSYEQYF. This chain uses TRBV11-2 with TRBJ2-7, with 7 bases fitting TRBD1. The CDR3 contains 16 residues. V dropped 2 bases and J dropped 1; count of bases not matched to a gene: 8. Germline V lookup: CDR1 SGHAT, CDR2 FQNNGV.

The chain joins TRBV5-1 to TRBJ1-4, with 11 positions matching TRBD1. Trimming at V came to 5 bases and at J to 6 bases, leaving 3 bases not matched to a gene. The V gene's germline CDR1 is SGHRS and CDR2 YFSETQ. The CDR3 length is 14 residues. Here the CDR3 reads CASRPGQGDEKLFF. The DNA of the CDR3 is TGCGCCAGCAGGCCGGGACAGGGGGATGAAAAACTGTTTTTT.

Written as DNA, the CDR3 is TGTGCCAGCAGTTGGGGACAGGAGGAGACCCAGTACTTC. It specifies CASSWGQEETQYF. The V and J genes are TRBV12-3 or TRBV12-4 and TRBJ2-5; 8 bases map to TRBD1. There are 13 residues in the CDR3. J gave up 5 bases and V 4 bases, and 3 bases lay outside the gene matches.

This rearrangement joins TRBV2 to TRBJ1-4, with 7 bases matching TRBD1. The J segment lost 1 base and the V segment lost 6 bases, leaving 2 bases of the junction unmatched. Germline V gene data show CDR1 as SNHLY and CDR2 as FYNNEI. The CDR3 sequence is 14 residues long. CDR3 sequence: CASRQGRTNEKLFF. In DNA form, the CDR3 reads TGTGCCAGCAGACAGGGGAGAACTAATGAAAAACTGTTTTTT.

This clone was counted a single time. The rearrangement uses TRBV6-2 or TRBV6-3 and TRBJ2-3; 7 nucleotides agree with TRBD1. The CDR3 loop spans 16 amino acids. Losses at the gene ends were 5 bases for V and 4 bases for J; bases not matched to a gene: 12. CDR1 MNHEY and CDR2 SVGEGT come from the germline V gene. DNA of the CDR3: TGTGCCAGCAGTACACTGCAAGGGGACAGACCAGATACGCAGTATTTT. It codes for CASSTLQGDRPDTQYF.

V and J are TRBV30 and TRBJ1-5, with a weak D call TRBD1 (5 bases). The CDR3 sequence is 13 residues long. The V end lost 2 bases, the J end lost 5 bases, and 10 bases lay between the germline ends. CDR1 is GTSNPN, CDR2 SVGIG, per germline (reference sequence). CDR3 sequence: CAWSSGGDQPQHF. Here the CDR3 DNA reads TGTGCCTGGAGTTCGGGGGGGGATCAGCCCCAGCATTTT.

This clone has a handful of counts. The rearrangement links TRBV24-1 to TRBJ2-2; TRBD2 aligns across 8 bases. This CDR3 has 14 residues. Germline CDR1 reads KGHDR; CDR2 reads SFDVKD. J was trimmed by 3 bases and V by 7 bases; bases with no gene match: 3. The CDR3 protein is CATSGGADTGELFF. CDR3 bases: TGTGCCACCAGCGGGGGGGCAGACACCGGGGAGCTGTTTTTT.

The CDR3 nucleotides are TGTGCCAGCAGCCCCCGGGACAAAGGCGCGAATCAGCCCCAGCATTTT. As protein: CASSPRDKGANQPQHF. This chain connects TRBV7-2 to TRBJ1-5; weak D call: TRBD1 (6 bases). CDR3 length equals 16 residues. In germline, CDR1 is SGHTA, CDR2 FQGNSA. The ends were cut back, 5 bases at V and 4 bases at J, with 18 bases in the middle.

In DNA form, the CDR3 reads TGTGCCAGCATCCCCAATCTCCCGGGGGAGCCCCAGCATTTT. Its protein is CASIPNLPGEPQHF. This chain uses TRBV6-6 with TRBJ1-5; TRBD1 might be the D (5 bases). The V end lost 7 bases, the J end lost 8 bases, and 18 bases lay between the germline ends. CDR3 length: 14 residues. Germline CDR1 reads MNHNY; CDR2 reads SVGAGI (reference sequence).

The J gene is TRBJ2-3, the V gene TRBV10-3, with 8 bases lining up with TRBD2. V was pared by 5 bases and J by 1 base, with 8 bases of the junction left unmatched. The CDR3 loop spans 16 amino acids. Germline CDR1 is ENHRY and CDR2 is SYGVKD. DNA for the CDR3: TGTGCCATCAGTAAGGCGGGGGGAGGTGGCACAGATACGCAGTATTTT. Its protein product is CAISKAGGGGTDTQYF.

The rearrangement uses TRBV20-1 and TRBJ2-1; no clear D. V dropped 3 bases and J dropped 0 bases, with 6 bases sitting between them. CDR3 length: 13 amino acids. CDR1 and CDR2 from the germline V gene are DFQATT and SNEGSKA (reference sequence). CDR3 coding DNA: TGCAGTGCTAGTCGGAGCTCCTACAATGAGCAGTTCTTC. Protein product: CSASRSSYNEQFF.

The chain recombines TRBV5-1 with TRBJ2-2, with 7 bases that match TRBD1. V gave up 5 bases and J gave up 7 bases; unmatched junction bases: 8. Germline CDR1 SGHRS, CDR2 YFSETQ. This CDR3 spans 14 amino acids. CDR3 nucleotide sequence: TGCGCCAGCAGGCTGGACAGGTCGGGCGGGGAGCTGTTTTTT. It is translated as CASRLDRSGGELFF.

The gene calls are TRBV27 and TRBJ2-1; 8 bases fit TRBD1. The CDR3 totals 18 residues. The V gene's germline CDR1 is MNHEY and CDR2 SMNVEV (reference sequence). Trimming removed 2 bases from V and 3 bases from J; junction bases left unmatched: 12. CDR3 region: CASSLRAPTGVVYNEQFF. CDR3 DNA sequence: TGTGCCAGCAGTTTAAGGGCACCGACAGGGGTGGTCTACAATGAGCAGTTCTTC.

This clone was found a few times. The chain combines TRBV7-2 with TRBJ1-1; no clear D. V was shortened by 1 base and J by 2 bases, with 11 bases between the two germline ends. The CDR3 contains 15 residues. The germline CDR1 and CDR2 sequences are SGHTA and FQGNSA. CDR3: CASSLEGRGNTEAFF. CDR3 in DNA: TGTGCCAGCAGCTTAGAGGGCCGGGGAAACACTGAAGCTTTCTTT.